The clone carrying this T cell receptor (beta chain) was counted a few times. What it binds is not known. V gave up 5 bases and J gave up 2 bases, with 28 bases separating them. The CDR3 loop spans 19 amino acids. The germline V gene has CDR1 SEHNR and CDR2 FQNEAQ (reference sequence). As to treatment: 15 to 20 received Ad26.COV2.S at low or high dose, single or two shots; about 5 received placebo; per-sample allocation not given. Vaccine and placebo recipients were sampled on day 63 after the first injection. This specimen comes from a study of Ad26.COV2.S vaccination and SARS-CoV-2 variants. Study results and caveats: There was a possibility that the TCR breadth and depth analyses underestimated total T cell responses.

Data came from immunoSEQ multiplex PCR; TCRdb stores just in-frame clones and leaves some out. The sample carries around 450,000 clones, roughly 88% recorded once. The specimen was peripheral blood, collected in a trial of Ad26.COV2.S vaccine versus placebo. This receptor was identified in a person aged 18-60 years who received the Ad26.COV2.S COVID-19 vaccine or a placebo. This chain links TRBV7-9 with TRBJ2-7; D is unresolved. CDR3 sequence (DNA): TGTGCCAGCAGCCCCCTTATGAGAGGTAGTGTGGGCCTCCCCTACGAGCAGTACTTC. It specifies CASSPLMRGSVGLPYEQYF.